This TCR beta chain was recovered during a study of shared clonotypes between healthy human individuals. For the study at large: CD4 naive and CD4 memory each took three plates per donor, while CD8 naive took two and CD8 memory one.

In the CD4+ fraction, cells were divided into CD45RA+ naive and CD45RA-negative memory subsets. Original processing methods: Filtering differed for immunoSEQ, which gave only junction sequences without quality scores. This table comes from immunoSEQ multiplex PCR, and its TCRdb copy is limited to in-frame clones, with some not included. The V and J calls and clone size are taken from that table; D and trimming were inferred from the DNA. The sample gives more than 1.2 million clones, 97% to 99% of which show up once; approximately 0.4% is in the top ten. As concerns this clone: Its antigen remains unknown.

Overall study findings and caveats: Larger richness was generally estimated for naive than memory subsets.

Sample: naive CD4+ T cells sorted from blood. Subset given: CD45RA+ positively selected. This TCR came from a man younger than 45 in good health.

The CDR3 here is CASSFVPTGPTHTEAFF. The CDR3 nucleotides are TGTGCCAGCAGCTTCGTCCCGACGGGGCCAACGCACACTGAAGCTTTCTTT. The rearrangement joins TRBV7-2 to TRBJ1-1; D perhaps matches TRBD1 (5 bases). V was pared by 3 bases and J by 3 bases, with 20 bases between. The germline CDR1 and CDR2 sequences are SGHTA and FQGNSA. This CDR3 is 17 amino acids long.